The 16 T cell receptor beta chains reported below all come from one sample, sequenced in a study of cytomegalovirus exposure and HLA in healthy donors. Primers included in the PCR were 60 Vbeta and 13 Jbeta primers. The method was immunoSEQ multiplex PCR; TCRdb's version includes in-frame clones alone and lacks a portion of them. The sample has 100,000 to 150,000 clones, over 70% seen once. Sequences were obtained from PBMCs. The receptor set was obtained from a woman in her forties or fifties in good health and CMV-seronegative.

In nucleotides, the CDR3 is TGCGCCAGCAGCCAGTCCACTATTACTAGGGCGTACAATGAGCAGTTCTTC. The encoded protein is CASSQSTITRAYNEQFF. The J gene is TRBJ2-1, the V gene TRBV4-3; TRBD2 might be the D (5 bases). This CDR3 contains 17 residues. V was shortened by 3 bases and J by 4 bases, with 19 bases between the two germline ends. The germline gives CDR1 LGHNA, CDR2 YSLEER.

This chain connects TRBV5-1 to TRBJ1-3; a possible D gene is TRBD1 (5 bases). V lost 0 bases and J lost 0, with 10 bases in between. The CDR3 totals 16 residues. Germline V gives CDR1 SGHRS, CDR2 YFSETQ. The CDR3 spells CASSLGTGSSGNTIYF. In nucleotides, the CDR3 is TGCGCCAGCAGCTTGGGTACAGGAAGCTCTGGAAACACCATATATTTT.

The chain carries TRBV7-9 and TRBJ2-7; tentatively, D is TRBD1 (6 bases). Germline lookup yields CDR1 SEHNR and CDR2 FQNEAQ (reference sequence). This CDR3 is built from 12 residues. Deletions cut 5 bases from V and 6 bases from J, with 11 bases between. CDR3 residues: CASSLRGPEQYF. DNA for the CDR3: TGTGCCAGCAGCCTCAGGGGTCCCGAGCAGTACTTC.

The chain uses TRBV7-6 and TRBJ2-2, with TRBD1 matching 9 bases. CDR1 and CDR2 (germline): SGHVS, FNYEAQ. The CDR3 extends over 16 amino acids. V shed 8 bases, J shed 4 bases, and the junction held 11 bases outside the gene matches. CDR3 nucleotide sequence: TGTGCCAGCTCACCCGCGGGGGACAGGGTCACCGGGGAGCTGTTTTTT. The encoded protein is CASSPAGDRVTGELFF.

The chain recombines TRBV7-9 with TRBJ1-1; D unclear. Trimming pared 0 bases from V and 6 bases from J, leaving 11 bases between. Germline V gene sequence: CDR1 SEHNR, CDR2 FQNEAQ (reference sequence). CDR3 length: 14 amino acids. Here the CDR3 reads CASSLAAGIPEAFF. CDR3 coding DNA: TGTGCCAGCAGCTTAGCGGCCGGGATCCCTGAAGCTTTCTTT. The whole variable domain, filled in from reference TRBV7-9 and TRBJ1-1, reads DTGVSQNPRHKITKRGQNVTFRCDPISEHNRLYWYRQTLGQGPEFLTYFQNEAQLEKSRLLSDRFSAERPKGSFSTLEIQRTEQGDSAMYLCASSLAAGIPEAFFGQGTRLTVV.

The J gene is TRBJ2-1, the V gene TRBV30, with TRBD2 matching 13 bases. There are 14 residues in the CDR3. In germline, CDR1 is GTSNPN, CDR2 SVGIG (reference sequence). The ends lost 2 bases at V and 9 bases at J; junction bases unmatched: 4. CDR3 in DNA: TGTGCCTGGAGTAAAGGACTAGCGGGAGCTGAGCAGTTCTTC. Translated: CAWSKGLAGAEQFF.

This clone was detected only a few times. This chain connects TRBV7-3 to TRBJ2-2, with 10 bases matching TRBD2. Germline V gene sequence: CDR1 SGHTA, CDR2 FQGTGA. CDR3 size: 16 residues. The ends lost 10 bases at V and 4 bases at J; junction bases unmatched: 12. DNA of the CDR3: TGTGCCACTACCTTAGCGGGAGGCCGGGGCACCGGGGAGCTGTTTTTT. Amino acid sequence: CATTLAGGRGTGELFF.

This sequence joins TRBV18 and TRBJ2-7; the D gene is possibly TRBD1 (5 bases). Trimming took off 3 bases at V and 3 bases at J, with 21 bases between the two ends. The germline V gene encodes CDR1 KGHSH and CDR2 LQKENI. This CDR3 is 17 amino acids long. CDR3 sequence reads: CASSPLAGNARGYEQYF. The CDR3 nucleotides read TGTGCCAGCTCACCCTTGGCAGGGAACGCTAGAGGCTACGAGCAGTACTTC.

This clone has a single count. The chain couples TRBV19 to TRBJ2-7; no reliable D call. The germline V gene has CDR1 LNHDA and CDR2 SQIVND (reference sequence). The CDR3 consists of 13 residues. Trimming removed 4 bases from V and 0 bases from J, with 7 bases in between. This chain's CDR3 is CASSTPTSYEQYF. As DNA, the CDR3 is TGTGCCAGTAGTACACCTACCTCCTACGAGCAGTACTTC.

The chain recombines TRBV27 with TRBJ1-2; D may be TRBD1 (6 bases). The CDR3 is made up of 15 amino acids. Germline V gene sequence: CDR1 MNHEY, CDR2 SMNVEV (reference sequence). The V gene lost 6 bases and the J gene lost 4 bases, with 18 bases spanning the gap. The CDR3 loop reads CASSLDFTGSYGYTF. For the CDR3, the DNA is TGTGCCAGCAGCCTTGACTTTACAGGGAGCTATGGCTACACCTTC.

The chain links TRBV7-9 to TRBJ2-2, with D tentatively TRBD1 or TRBD2 (6 bases each). This CDR3 region has 18 residues. Germline loops: CDR1 SEHNR, CDR2 FQNEAQ (reference sequence). V lost 5 bases and J lost 6, with 25 bases in between. This CDR3 is CASSLGGGDLSDAGELFF. CDR3 sequence (DNA): TGTGCCAGCAGCCTAGGAGGGGGAGACCTTAGCGACGCCGGGGAGCTGTTTTTT.

The V call is TRBV2, the J call TRBJ2-4; 12 positions match TRBD2. J was trimmed by 7 bases and V by 5 bases; bases with no gene match: 6. This CDR3 has 15 amino acids. Germline CDR1 is SNHLY and CDR2 is FYNNEI. In nucleotides, the CDR3 is TGTGCCAGCAGTCGCAGACTAGCGGGAGATAACATTCAGTACTTC. Protein sequence: CASSRRLAGDNIQYF.

This clone was seen only once. This chain connects TRBV5-1 to TRBJ2-2, with D possibly being TRBD1 (6 bases). The CDR3 consists of 13 residues. Trimming stripped 6 bases from V and 5 bases from J, with 11 bases between. Germline values: CDR1 SGHRS, CDR2 YFSETQ. The chain's CDR3 is CASIGQTTGELFF. The CDR3 region has the DNA TGCGCCAGCATAGGACAGACTACCGGGGAGCTGTTTTTT.

The chain carries TRBV19 and TRBJ1-2; TRBD1 agrees at 7 bases. CDR3 length: 14 residues. Germline V lookup: CDR1 LNHDA, CDR2 SQIVND (reference sequence). V shed 3 bases and J 4 bases; nucleotides not matched to a gene: 5. The CDR3 sequence: CASSIPGTAYGYTF. The CDR3 region has the DNA TGTGCCAGTAGTATTCCCGGGACAGCCTATGGCTACACCTTC.

The chain joins TRBV15 to TRBJ1-4; D remains unclear. The germline V gene has CDR1 LNHNV and CDR2 YYDKDF (reference sequence). Between the trimmed V and J ends, which lost 6 bases and 6 bases, there was a span of 11 bases. The CDR3 extends over 13 amino acids. CDR3 DNA: TGTGCCACCAGTACCGGGCGGGATGAAAAACTGTTTTTT. It specifies CATSTGRDEKLFF.

The rearrangement links TRBV7-2 to TRBJ2-1; TRBD2 agrees at 14 bases. The CDR3 is 15 residues long. V lost 1 base to trimming and J lost 10 bases; unmatched junction nucleotides: 3. Germline V gene sequence: CDR1 SGHTA, CDR2 FQGNSA. CDR3 sequence (DNA): TGTGCCAGCAGCTTAGGGGGACTAGCGGGAGTCGAGCAGTTCTTC. Translating it yields CASSLGGLAGVEQFF. Based on the CDR3 plus reference TRBV7-2 and TRBJ2-1, the full variable domain is GAGVSQSPSNKVTEKGKDVELRCDPISGHTALYWYRQSLGQGLEFLIYFQGNSAPDKSGLPSDRFSAERTGGSVSTLTIQRTQQEDSAVYLCASSLGGLAGVEQFFGPGTRLTVL.